Shown below are 10 T cell receptor beta chains from a single sample sequenced in a study of OX40 agonist ivuxolimab in advanced cancers. The protocol was immunoSEQ multiplex PCR, while the TCRdb copy is restricted to in-frame clones and leaves out a portion. The sample carries some 80,000 clones, about nine tenths recorded once. The sample consisted of CD4+ or CD8+ T cells sorted from blood, taken in a trial of the OX40 agonist ivuxolimab. These TCRs come from an adult with an advanced solid tumor such as melanoma, head and neck, liver or kidney cancer.

This sequence joins TRBV5-1 and TRBJ1-5, with D perhaps TRBD1 (5 bases). The germline V and J ends were trimmed by 4 bases and 9 bases, with 20 bases remaining between them. The V gene's germline CDR1 is SGHRS and CDR2 YFSETQ. The CDR3 runs 15 residues. The CDR3 is CASSRTGDPAGPQHF. In DNA form, the CDR3 reads TGCGCCAGCAGCAGGACCGGGGACCCAGCAGGGCCCCAGCATTTT.

V and J are TRBV19 and TRBJ2-7, with D uncertain. V shed 3 bases and J shed 0 bases, with 12 bases lying between them. Looked up from germline, CDR1 is LNHDA and CDR2 is SQIVND (reference sequence). The CDR3 has 15 amino acids. The CDR3 bases are TGTGCCAGTAGTATCCCCGGACGTACCTCCTACGAGCAGTACTTC. This gives the protein CASSIPGRTSYEQYF.

The rearrangement joins TRBV5-4 to TRBJ2-5; 7 bases align to TRBD1. The CDR3 has 14 amino acids. The V gene end was trimmed by 1 base and the J gene end by 5 bases; junction bases not matched to a gene: 5. Looked up from germline, CDR1 is SGHNT and CDR2 is YYREEE (reference sequence). In DNA form, the CDR3 reads TGTGCCAGCAGCTTGATTAGGGGGCTGGAGACCCAGTACTTC. Translation: CASSLIRGLETQYF.

On this clone: Other nucleotide sequences from this sample produce the same CDR3. V is TRBV7-3 and J is TRBJ1-1; D remains unclear. Trimming removed 2 bases at V and 1 base at J, with 5 bases between. CDR1 and CDR2 from the germline V gene are SGHTA and FQGTGA. The CDR3 is 13 amino acids. This CDR3 is CASSLERNTEAFF. The CDR3 nucleotides read TGTGCCAGCAGCTTAGAGAGGAACACTGAAGCTTTCTTT.

This clone was detected only once. The gene calls are TRBV29-1 and TRBJ2-7; 7 bases align to TRBD1. V gave up 6 bases and J gave up 4 bases; unmatched junction bases: 6. Per the germline V gene, CDR1 is SQVTM and CDR2 is ANQGSEA. The CDR3 runs 12 residues. The CDR3 sequence: CSVTGQAYEQYF. As DNA, the CDR3 is TGCAGCGTCACCGGACAGGCTTACGAGCAGTACTTC.

V usage is TRBV19 and J usage is TRBJ1-5; 7 nucleotides agree with TRBD1. There are 17 residues in the CDR3. CDR1 is LNHDA and CDR2 is SQIVND in the germline V gene (reference sequence). Trimming at V came to 5 bases and at J to 1 base, leaving 11 bases not matched to a gene. The CDR3 bases are TGTGCCAGTAGTTTCCTAGGACAGGTTAGCAGCAATCAGCCCCAGCATTTT. This codes for CASSFLGQVSSNQPQHF.

V gene TRBV11-2 combines with J gene TRBJ2-3; TRBD1 matches 8 bases. Per the germline V gene, CDR1 is SGHAT and CDR2 is FQNNGV. The CDR3 consists of 15 residues. V was clipped by 5 bases and J by 3 bases; unmatched bases: 7. The CDR3 region is CASSKQGDRTDTQYF. In DNA form, the CDR3 reads TGTGCCAGCAGCAAACAGGGGGATAGGACAGATACGCAGTATTTT.

The rearrangement links TRBV28 to TRBJ2-3; possible D gene TRBD2, 6 bases. The CDR3 has 13 amino acids. Trimming pared 5 bases from V and 6 bases from J, leaving 12 bases between. The germline gives CDR1 MDHEN, CDR2 SYDVKM. CDR3 in amino acids: CASSPGGIDTQYF. CDR3 DNA: TGTGCCAGCAGTCCTGGCGGGATTGATACGCAGTATTTT.

The chain employs TRBV10-1 and TRBJ2-7; 10 nucleotides line up with TRBD2. Germline lookup yields CDR1 WNHNN and CDR2 SYGVQD (reference sequence). With 5 bases clipped from V and 1 base from J, the junction kept 5 bases outside the gene matches. CDR3 length: 15 amino acids. DNA of the CDR3: TGCGCCAGCAGTCCGACTAGCGGGCCTTCCTACGAGCAGTACTTC. It encodes CASSPTSGPSYEQYF.

The V and J genes are TRBV5-6 and TRBJ2-7; the D gene is possibly TRBD2 (5 bases). Trimming took off 4 bases at V and 0 bases at J, with 20 bases between the two ends. CDR3 length equals 17 residues. The germline V gene encodes CDR1 SGHDT and CDR2 YYEEEE. CDR3 residues: CASSPGPFSESSYEQYF. CDR3 nucleotides: TGTGCCAGCAGCCCTGGACCTTTTAGCGAGAGCTCCTACGAGCAGTACTTC.